This entry lists 32 T cell receptor beta chains sequenced from one sample in a study of OX40 agonist ivuxolimab in advanced cancers. The method behind the library was the immunoSEQ multiplex PCR assay. TCRdb retrieved this table from immuneACCESS and kept in-frame rearrangements only. Not all clones are present; in checked studies, unresolved V genes account for under half, and no reason is known for the remainder. The sample table records about 73,000 clones; under 95% of these occur just once. 8.5% to 10% of the sample is in the top ten clones. The input for sequencing was CD4+ or CD8+ T cells sorted from blood, taken in a trial of the OX40 agonist ivuxolimab. These receptor sequences come from an adult with an advanced solid tumor such as melanoma, head and neck, liver or kidney cancer.

Worth noting for this clone: This specimen includes other DNA sequences encoding the same CDR3. The chain uses TRBV27 and TRBJ1-2; D gene unclear. CDR3 length equals 13 residues. Trimming took off 3 bases at V and 2 bases at J, with 7 bases between the two ends. Germline V CDR1 and CDR2: MNHEY, SMNVEV (reference sequence). The CDR3 spells CASSLAVNYGYTF. The DNA for the CDR3 is TGTGCCAGCAGTTTGGCCGTAAACTATGGCTACACCTTC.

The chain employs TRBV7-9 and TRBJ2-3, with no clear D. Germline V gives CDR1 SEHNR, CDR2 FQNEAQ (reference sequence). V was shortened by 5 bases and J by 3 bases, with 9 bases between the two germline ends. The CDR3 spans 13 residues. CDR3 protein: CASSGEGTDTQYF. The CDR3 coding sequence is TGTGCCAGCAGCGGTGAAGGGACAGATACGCAGTATTTT. Based on the CDR3 plus reference TRBV7-9 and TRBJ2-3, the full variable domain is DTGVSQNPRHKITKRGQNVTFRCDPISEHNRLYWYRQTLGQGPEFLTYFQNEAQLEKSRLLSDRFSAERPKGSFSTLEIQRTEQGDSAMYLCASSGEGTDTQYFGPGTRLTVL.

About this clone: At one of its ends the junction is not consistent with the germline gene, which may arise from a read error. Other DNA sequences in the sample encode the same CDR3. The chain couples TRBV4-1 to TRBJ2-5, with TRBD2 identical over 9 bases. Germline V gene data show CDR1 as MGHRA and CDR2 as YSYEKL. This CDR3 spans 15 amino acids. The CDR3 DNA sequence: TGCGCCAGCAGCCCATTGGCGGGGGGGCCAGAGACCCAATACTTC. It yields the protein CASSPLAGGPETQYF.

The V and J genes are TRBV7-8 and TRBJ1-3, with D hard to call. Germline V gene data show CDR1 as SGHVS and CDR2 as FQNEAQ. This CDR3 has 13 amino acids. V was trimmed by 3 bases and J by 4 bases, leaving 7 bases between them. CDR3 nucleotide sequence: TGTGCCAGCAGCTTGGACGGGGGAAACACCATATATTTT. Amino acid sequence: CASSLDGGNTIYF.

V usage is TRBV5-1 and J usage is TRBJ2-7; D call uncertain. The germline V gene has CDR1 SGHRS and CDR2 YFSETQ. This CDR3 spans 14 amino acids. Trimming shortened V by 4 bases and J by 3 bases, and 14 bases separated the two germline ends. Written as DNA, the CDR3 is TGCGCCAGCAGCCTACTGACAAACGACTACGAGCAGTACTTC. It specifies CASSLLTNDYEQYF.

The chain links TRBV6-5 to TRBJ1-5, with D maybe TRBD1 (5 bases). The CDR3 sequence is 13 residues long. Germline loops: CDR1 MNHEY, CDR2 SVGAGI. Trimming cost V 4 bases and J 5 bases, with 9 bases left between them. CDR3 nucleotide sequence: TGTGCCAGCAGTTCAGCGGGGGATCAGCCCCAGCATTTT. Protein: CASSSAGDQPQHF.

The chain combines TRBV11-2 with TRBJ2-7; D is uncertain. Germline V gene lookup returns CDR1 SGHAT and CDR2 FQNNGV. Trimming left V 5 bases short and J 1 base short, with 21 bases between. The CDR3 totals 17 residues. The DNA for the CDR3 is TGTGCCAGCAGCCCCCTCTTCGGAGACCCATCTTCCTACGAGCAGTACTTC. Encoded protein: CASSPLFGDPSSYEQYF.

This clone was picked up a small number of times. The J gene is TRBJ2-1, the V gene TRBV30, with TRBD2 as a possible D gene (5 bases). The length of the CDR3 is 13 residues. V lost 7 bases, J lost 2 bases, and 12 bases lay in between. The germline gives CDR1 GTSNPN, CDR2 SVGIG (reference sequence). CDR3 nucleotides: TGTGCCTCGGAGGCATTGCCCTACAATGAGCAGTTCTTC. As protein: CASEALPYNEQFF.

The chain has TRBV5-5 and TRBJ2-7; D call uncertain. CDR1 and CDR2 (germline): SGHKS, YYEKEE (reference sequence). The CDR3 has 14 amino acids. V was cut by 0 bases and J by 5 bases, with 12 bases left in between. The CDR3 sequence: CASSLVPPMDEQYF. CDR3 nucleotide sequence: TGTGCCAGCAGCTTGGTTCCCCCGATGGACGAGCAGTACTTC.

The gene calls are TRBV4-1 and TRBJ2-3; the D gene is possibly TRBD2 (7 bases). The germline V gene encodes CDR1 MGHRA and CDR2 YSYEKL. Trimming pared 3 bases from V and 3 bases from J, leaving 19 bases between. This CDR3 comprises 17 residues. The CDR3 sequence is CASSQRVWGGQTDTQYF. CDR3 nucleotides: TGCGCCAGCAGCCAGCGAGTGTGGGGGGGGCAAACAGATACGCAGTATTTT.

J is TRBJ2-2 and V is TRBV7-9, with 10 nucleotides matching TRBD2. The CDR3 spans 16 residues. With 1 base clipped from V and 2 bases from J, the junction kept 1 base outside the gene matches. The germline gives CDR1 SEHNR, CDR2 FQNEAQ (reference sequence). The CDR3 here is CASSLVAGGNTGELFF. As DNA, the CDR3 is TGTGCCAGCAGCTTAGTAGCGGGGGGTAACACCGGGGAGCTGTTTTTT.

The chain links TRBV25-1 to TRBJ2-3; D not certain. Trimming took off 7 bases at V and 7 bases at J, with 15 bases between the two ends. Germline lookup yields CDR1 MGHDK and CDR2 SYGVNS. The CDR3 spans 13 residues. DNA for the CDR3: TGTGCCAGCACGGGCCCTGCGGCAAATACGCAGTATTTT. Amino acid sequence: CASTGPAANTQYF.

J is TRBJ2-3 and V is TRBV5-4, with TRBD2 matching 9 bases. V was clipped by 1 base and J by 4 bases; unmatched bases: 7. CDR3 length: 16 amino acids. Germline values: CDR1 SGHNT, CDR2 YYREEE (reference sequence). DNA for the CDR3: TGTGCCAGCAGCTTGCGCGCGGGGGGGCCCCCAGATACGCAGTATTTT. Encoded protein: CASSLRAGGPPDTQYF.

The chain joins TRBV7-6 to TRBJ2-7; tentatively, D is TRBD1 or TRBD2 (5 bases each). V lost 2 bases and J lost 5, with 10 bases in between. There are 13 residues in the CDR3. Germline V gene data show CDR1 as SGHVS and CDR2 as FNYEAQ. The CDR3 spells CASSLPLGDEQYF. The CDR3 DNA is TGTGCCAGCAGCTTACCACTAGGGGACGAGCAGTACTTC.

The V gene is TRBV27, the J gene TRBJ1-2, with D possibly matching TRBD1 (5 bases). The CDR3 totals 14 residues. The V gene lost 4 bases and the J gene lost 7 bases, with 16 bases spanning the gap. The germline V gene has CDR1 MNHEY and CDR2 SMNVEV (reference sequence). The CDR3 DNA is TGTGCCAGCAGTTACGGGGGGGGTCAACTTGGCTACACCTTC. Translated: CASSYGGGQLGYTF.

The chain uses TRBV9 and TRBJ2-3; no firm D call. The CDR3 has 15 amino acids. CDR1 and CDR2 from the germline V gene are SGDLS and YYNGEE. Trimming removed 7 bases at V and 4 bases at J, with 19 bases between. Here the CDR3 DNA reads TGTGCCAGCCAGTTCTTTAATGGCCCTGCAGATACGCAGTATTTT. Translated, it gives CASQFFNGPADTQYF.

The chain couples TRBV27 to TRBJ1-5, with 9 bases fitting TRBD1. J was trimmed by 8 bases and V by 0 bases; bases with no gene match: 8. Germline values: CDR1 MNHEY, CDR2 SMNVEV (reference sequence). The CDR3 runs to 16 residues. The CDR3 protein is CASSLSGQGMWEPQHF. In DNA, the CDR3 is TGTGCCAGCAGTTTATCAGGACAGGGGATGTGGGAGCCCCAGCATTTT.

This clone was seen a single time. DNA of the CDR3: TGTGCCAGCAGCGTAGGGGACCCCAGGGTTGTTTCCAATGGCTACACCTTC. It specifies CASSVGDPRVVSNGYTF. The chain carries TRBV9 and TRBJ1-2; D possibly corresponds to TRBD1 (5 bases). From germline, CDR1 is SGDLS and CDR2 YYNGEE. The CDR3 contains 17 residues. V was cut by 0 bases and J by 6 bases, with 21 bases left in between.

The chain employs TRBV9 and TRBJ2-3, with D possibly being TRBD1 or TRBD2 (6 bases each). V lost 2 bases and J 0 bases, leaving 13 bases between the germline ends. Germline assignment: CDR1 SGDLS and CDR2 YYNGEE. This CDR3 region has 16 residues. The chain's CDR3 is CASSVGGGYSTDTQYF. The CDR3 DNA sequence: TGTGCCAGCAGCGTTGGAGGGGGGTATAGCACAGATACGCAGTATTTT.

This rearrangement joins TRBV19 to TRBJ1-6; no clear D gene. The V gene lost 2 bases and the J gene lost 14 bases, with 13 bases spanning the gap. Germline V gene lookup returns CDR1 LNHDA and CDR2 SQIVND (reference sequence). This CDR3 is built from 13 residues. The CDR3 coding sequence is TGTGCCAGTAGTATAATAGCCGGCGACACCCTCCACTTT. It encodes CASSIIAGDTLHF.

The chain joins TRBV30 to TRBJ1-2; TRBD1 is a possible D gene (5 bases). Trimming removed 3 bases from V and 4 bases from J, with 24 bases in between. The CDR3 covers 17 residues. In germline, CDR1 is GTSNPN, CDR2 SVGIG (reference sequence). The CDR3 loop is CAWRPPSGQGLLYGYTF. The CDR3 DNA reads TGTGCCTGGAGACCACCCTCGGGGCAGGGACTCCTCTATGGCTACACCTTC.

The chain recombines TRBV14 with TRBJ1-1; 11 nucleotides align to TRBD1. J was trimmed by 4 bases and V by 2 bases; bases with no gene match: 3. In germline, CDR1 is SGHDN, CDR2 FVKESK. The CDR3 has 15 amino acids. The CDR3 protein is CASSQWDRGSTEAFF. The DNA for the CDR3 is TGTGCCAGCAGCCAATGGGACAGGGGGAGCACTGAAGCTTTCTTT.

The V gene is TRBV5-6, the J gene TRBJ1-4; D is unresolved. V lost 0 bases to trimming and J lost 3 bases, with 6 bases between them. CDR3 length: 14 residues. Germline lookup yields CDR1 SGHDT and CDR2 YYEEEE. The CDR3 spells CASSLGGSNEKLFF. As DNA, the CDR3 is TGTGCCAGCAGCTTGGGGGGATCTAATGAAAAACTGTTTTTT.

The chain employs TRBV7-7 and TRBJ2-7, with 9 bases that match TRBD1. Germline assignment: CDR1 SSHAT and CDR2 FNYEAQ (reference sequence). The CDR3 is made up of 15 amino acids. V was pared by 2 bases and J by 5 bases, with 7 bases of the junction left unmatched. Here the CDR3 reads CASSLRDREFNEQYF. CDR3 nucleotide sequence: TGTGCCAGCAGCTTACGGGACAGGGAATTTAACGAGCAGTACTTC.

The chain has TRBV6-1 and TRBJ2-1; TRBD2 aligns across 7 bases. The CDR3 runs 12 residues. In germline, CDR1 is MNHNS, CDR2 SASEGT. DNA of the CDR3: TGTTCGACATGGGGAGGGTACAATGAGCAGTTCTTC. Amino acid sequence: CSTWGGYNEQFF.

The chain links TRBV11-2 to TRBJ2-7; D is ambiguous. Looked up from germline, CDR1 is SGHAT and CDR2 is FQNNGV. V shed 0 bases and J shed 2 bases, with 5 bases lying between them. This CDR3 region has 13 residues. The CDR3 loop is CASSLEYTYEQYF. CDR3 DNA sequence: TGTGCCAGCAGCTTAGAGTACACCTACGAGCAGTACTTC.

This clone came up once. The CDR3 region is CASSFYPRQGNNNEQFF. CDR3 sequence (DNA): TGTGCCAGCAGTTTTTACCCTAGGCAGGGGAATAACAATGAGCAGTTCTTC. The chain combines TRBV27 with TRBJ2-1; the D gene is possibly TRBD1 (6 bases). CDR1 and CDR2 from the germline V gene are MNHEY and SMNVEV (reference sequence). The length of the CDR3 is 17 residues. V gave up 3 bases and J gave up 5 bases, with 20 bases separating them.

J is TRBJ1-1 and V is TRBV7-9; D remains unclear. Germline CDR1 reads SEHNR; CDR2 reads FQNEAQ (reference sequence). V was cut by 3 bases and J by 1 base, with 3 bases left in between. This CDR3 has 12 amino acids. CDR3 region: CASSFANTEAFF. The CDR3 bases are TGTGCCAGCAGCTTCGCGAACACTGAAGCTTTCTTT.

The rearrangement links TRBV19 to TRBJ1-2, with D tentatively TRBD1 (5 bases). Germline CDR1 is LNHDA and CDR2 is SQIVND (reference sequence). Trimming left V 1 base short and J 7 bases short, with 7 bases between. CDR3 length: 12 residues. The CDR3 region is CASSIGGIGYTF. As DNA, the CDR3 is TGTGCCAGTAGTATAGGGGGCATTGGCTACACCTTC.

The rearrangement links TRBV6-5 to TRBJ2-1; 10 bases match TRBD2. The junction had 6 bases not matched to a gene; V was cut back by 4 bases and J by 9 bases. Germline V gives CDR1 MNHEY, CDR2 SVGAGI. This CDR3 has 14 amino acids. In nucleotides, the CDR3 is TGTGCCAGCAGTTTAGCGGGGGGTCAACTTGAGCAGTTCTTC. Its translation is CASSLAGGQLEQFF.

The chain employs TRBV2 and TRBJ2-5, with 9 bases matching TRBD2. This CDR3 has 17 amino acids. Trimming cost V 6 bases and J 3 bases; bases outside gene matches: 14. From germline, CDR1 is SNHLY and CDR2 FYNNEI. CDR3 residues: CASSPGGSGGLKETQYF. Here the CDR3 DNA reads TGTGCCAGCAGCCCCGGGGGTAGCGGGGGCCTCAAAGAGACCCAGTACTTC.

This chain connects TRBV25-1 to TRBJ2-3; 11 nucleotides agree with TRBD1. The germline CDR1 and CDR2 sequences are MGHDK and SYGVNS. Losses at the gene ends were 2 bases for V and 6 bases for J; bases not matched to a gene: 1. The CDR3 spans 14 residues. CDR3 sequence (DNA): TGTGCCAGCAGTGAAGGACAGGGGGCGGATACGCAGTATTTT. This sequence encodes CASSEGQGADTQYF.